These 17 T cell receptor beta chains share one sample of origin, sequenced in a study of shared clonotypes between healthy human individuals. The repertoire was sequenced with immunoSEQ multiplex PCR; TCRdb's copy has only in-frame clones and lacks some. The sample records 1.6 million or so clones, about 96% being singletons. The sequencing sample was made of naive CD4+ T cells sorted from blood. Subset described: CD45RA+ positively selected. All receptors come from a man in his thirties or forties in good health.

V gene TRBV5-1 combines with J gene TRBJ1-1, with D hard to call. The CDR3 sequence is 14 residues long. The V gene's germline CDR1 is SGHRS and CDR2 YFSETQ. Deletions cut 4 bases from V and 7 bases from J, with 17 bases between. The CDR3 DNA follows: TGCGCCAGCAGCCCGACACCCGAATCACTTGAAGCTTTCTTT. It translates to CASSPTPESLEAFF.

As DNA, the CDR3 is TGTGCCAGCAGTCCCTGGGACAGAGGCGGCTACACCTTC. Translating gives CASSPWDRGGYTF. The rearrangement joins TRBV6-5 to TRBJ1-2; 7 nucleotides align to TRBD1. The germline gives CDR1 MNHEY, CDR2 SVGAGI. The CDR3 sequence is 13 residues long. The J segment lost 8 bases and the V segment lost 5 bases, leaving 8 bases of the junction unmatched.

The rearrangement joins TRBV10-3 to TRBJ2-5; D could derive from TRBD1 or TRBD2 (6 bases each). V was pared by 6 bases and J by 5 bases, with 13 bases between. Germline values: CDR1 ENHRY, CDR2 SYGVKD. The CDR3 sequence is 13 residues long. The CDR3 DNA is TGTGCCATCAGAAAACGAGGGGGGGAGACCCAGTACTTC. Translated, it gives CAIRKRGGETQYF.

J is TRBJ2-1 and V is TRBV29-1, with D perhaps TRBD1 (5 bases). The CDR3 runs 14 residues. The V end lost 3 bases, the J end lost 1 base, and 10 bases lay between the germline ends. Germline CDR1 SQVTM, CDR2 ANQGSEA. The CDR3 reads CSVEKGVSYNEQFF. In nucleotides, the CDR3 is TGCAGCGTTGAGAAAGGGGTGTCCTACAATGAGCAGTTCTTC.

This clone was seen more than once but under ten times. V and J are TRBV18 and TRBJ2-7; 7 bases fit TRBD1. Trimming at V came to 3 bases and at J to 6 bases, leaving 8 bases not matched to a gene. The germline V gene encodes CDR1 KGHSH and CDR2 LQKENI. The CDR3 is made up of 14 amino acids. The CDR3 DNA sequence: TGTGCCAGCTCACCTTGGGGACAGTTGAGCGAGCAGTACTTC. It specifies CASSPWGQLSEQYF.

The rearrangement joins TRBV7-2 to TRBJ1-5; maybe TRBD1 (6 bases). The CDR3 extends over 15 amino acids. Trimming left V 1 base short and J 5 bases short, with 12 bases between. CDR1 and CDR2 from the germline V gene are SGHTA and FQGNSA. Here the CDR3 reads CASSLEGTQDQPQHF. The CDR3, as DNA: TGTGCCAGCAGCTTAGAAGGGACACAAGATCAGCCCCAGCATTTT.

This chain joins TRBV10-3 and TRBJ2-5; D unresolved. The germline V gene encodes CDR1 ENHRY and CDR2 SYGVKD. The CDR3 runs to 15 residues. Trimming shortened V by 0 bases and J by 1 base, and 9 bases separated the two germline ends. The CDR3 region is CAISESRSSQETQYF. In DNA form, the CDR3 reads TGTGCCATCAGTGAGTCTCGTTCGAGCCAAGAGACCCAGTACTTC.

This sequence joins TRBV2 and TRBJ2-7; 8 bases match TRBD2. The CDR3 totals 14 residues. Per germline, CDR1 SNHLY and CDR2 FYNNEI. Trimming at V came to 6 bases and at J to 3 bases, leaving 7 bases not matched to a gene. CDR3 in amino acids: CASRGLVVVYEQYF. CDR3 nucleotide sequence: TGTGCCAGCAGGGGACTAGTCGTGGTCTACGAGCAGTACTTC.

This chain uses TRBV21-1 with TRBJ2-1; no check of the table's D call, TRBD2, against the DNA was made. TRBV21-1 is given as a pseudogene. This CDR3 region has 15 residues. The CDR3 region is CASSNTSGPLFTQFF. The DNA of the CDR3 is TGTGCCAGCAGCAACACTAGCGGGCCTCTATTTACGCAGTTCTTC.

This clone occurred once. The chain is built from TRBV28 and TRBJ1-4; 7 bases agree with TRBD1. The CDR3 extends over 15 amino acids. The germline V gene has CDR1 MDHEN and CDR2 SYDVKM. Trimming took 4 bases from V and 7 from J; bases not matched to a gene: 9. The CDR3 loop is CASSSDRRYGEKLFF. The DNA for the CDR3 is TGTGCCAGCAGTTCGGACAGGCGGTATGGTGAAAAACTGTTTTTT.

As DNA, the CDR3 is TGTGCCAGCTCACCACCAGCGGGCCCTGAAGCTTTCTTT. Translation: CASSPPAGPEAFF. V is TRBV18 and J is TRBJ1-1; D not resolved. This CDR3 has 13 amino acids. Per the germline V gene, CDR1 is KGHSH and CDR2 is LQKENI. The V end was cut by 0 bases, the J end by 6 bases, with 8 bases between. Supplemented by reference TRBV18 and TRBJ1-1, the full variable domain reads NAGVMQNPRHLVRRRGQEARLRCSPMKGHSHVYWYRQLPEEGLKFMVYLQKENIIDESGMPKERFSAEFPKEGPSILRIQQVVRGDSAAYFCASSPPAGPEAFFGQGTRLTVV.

The V and J genes are TRBV7-2 and TRBJ1-5; 9 bases align to TRBD1. The CDR3 is 15 amino acids. Germline-derived CDR1 and CDR2 are SGHTA and FQGNSA. V trimming: 5 bases; J trimming: 3 bases; junction bases outside the gene matches: 5. CDR3 protein: CASSPRTGDNQPQHF. CDR3 bases: TGTGCCAGCAGCCCCCGGACAGGGGACAATCAGCCCCAGCATTTT.

This clone appeared once. This chain links TRBV15 with TRBJ1-5, with 11 bases matching TRBD1. V lost 3 bases to trimming and J lost 0 bases; unmatched junction nucleotides: 10. Germline lookup yields CDR1 LNHNV and CDR2 YYDKDF (reference sequence). This CDR3 spans 19 amino acids. CDR3 DNA sequence: TGTGCCACCAGCAGGCCGGGACAGGGGGTCGGCTATAGCAATCAGCCCCAGCATTTT. Protein sequence: CATSRPGQGVGYSNQPQHF.

V gene TRBV2 combines with J gene TRBJ1-5, with D possibly being TRBD1 (5 bases). V was cut by 6 bases and J by 1 base, with 13 bases left in between. The CDR3 has 15 residues. The germline gives CDR1 SNHLY, CDR2 FYNNEI. As DNA, the CDR3 is TGTGCCAGCAGGGGGCGAGTCCGGAGCAATCAGCCCCAGCATTTT. Its protein product is CASRGRVRSNQPQHF.

The chain links TRBV5-1 to TRBJ2-3; D is undetermined. CDR3 length equals 21 residues. Germline lookup yields CDR1 SGHRS and CDR2 YFSETQ. Trimming took 2 bases from V and 4 from J, leaving 32 bases between them. The DNA of the CDR3 is TGCGCCAGCAGCTTCCCATGGGCAGCGCAAACAAGCCTGAGGATCCCAGATACGCAGTATTTT. This translates into CASSFPWAAQTSLRIPDTQYF.

This clone was counted a single time. The rearrangement uses TRBV5-4 and TRBJ2-5; 7 bases align to TRBD1. The CDR3 is 14 residues long. Trimming took 3 bases from V and 2 from J; bases not matched to a gene: 4. The germline gives CDR1 SGHNT, CDR2 YYREEE (reference sequence). The CDR3 coding sequence is TGTGCCAGCAGCTCGAGACAGGGACAAGAGACCCAGTACTTC. It translates to CASSSRQGQETQYF.

The gene calls are TRBV19 and TRBJ2-2, with a possible D match to TRBD2 (5 bases). This CDR3 spans 12 amino acids. Germline CDR1 LNHDA, CDR2 SQIVND (reference sequence). The ends were cut back, 3 bases at V and 6 bases at J, with 5 bases in the middle. The CDR3 DNA is TGTGCCAGTAGTATGCGGGCCGGGGAGCTGTTTTTT. This gives the protein CASSMRAGELFF.